This passage covers 21 T cell receptor beta chains from one sample sequenced in a study of blood T cell repertoires in COVID-19. Clones were read by immunoSEQ multiplex PCR, and TCRdb kept only the in-frame ones, dropping some. The table shows hundreds of thousands of clones, with about 88% occurring only once. The sequenced sample consisted of PBMCs or T cells enriched from blood (not recorded which). The origin of the receptors is a woman aged 18 to 35 who had been exposed to COVID-19.

In nucleotides, the CDR3 is TGTGCCAGCTCACCAGGGAGTGGAAGCTTTGGGGAGCAGTACTTC. It is translated as CASSPGSGSFGEQYF. The chain couples TRBV18 to TRBJ2-7; tentative D call: TRBD2 (5 bases). The germline V gene has CDR1 KGHSH and CDR2 LQKENI. The V end lost 2 bases, the J end lost 7 bases, and 18 bases lay between the germline ends. The CDR3 loop spans 15 amino acids. The variable domain in full, completed from reference TRBV18 and TRBJ2-7, reads NAGVMQNPRHLVRRRGQEARLRCSPMKGHSHVYWYRQLPEEGLKFMVYLQKENIIDESGMPKERFSAEFPKEGPSILRIQQVVRGDSAAYFCASSPGSGSFGEQYFGPGTRLTVT.

The count of this clone is one. The chain joins TRBV7-3 to TRBJ2-3, with 8 bases that match TRBD2. The CDR3 runs to 16 residues. V lost 6 bases to trimming and J lost 2 bases; unmatched junction nucleotides: 10. Germline V lookup: CDR1 SGHTA, CDR2 FQGTGA. DNA for the CDR3: TGTGCCAGCAGTCTCGGGGGTAGCGGGGCCACAGATACGCAGTATTTT. Translating gives CASSLGGSGATDTQYF.

This chain links TRBV5-6 with TRBJ1-5; 7 nucleotides align to TRBD1. V lost 1 base to trimming and J lost 4 bases; unmatched junction nucleotides: 8. The CDR3 contains 16 residues. Germline V gene lookup returns CDR1 SGHDT and CDR2 YYEEEE. This CDR3 reads CASSLSDGTVNQPQHF. CDR3 DNA sequence: TGTGCCAGCAGCTTGTCCGACGGGACAGTTAATCAGCCCCAGCATTTT.

The gene calls are TRBV28 and TRBJ1-2; no reliable D call. The CDR3 has 13 residues. Germline loops: CDR1 MDHEN, CDR2 SYDVKM. Trimming removed 5 bases at V and 8 bases at J, with 15 bases between. CDR3 sequence reads: CASSQAAGGGYTF. For the CDR3, the DNA is TGTGCCAGCAGTCAAGCCGCGGGCGGGGGCTACACCTTC.

This chain connects TRBV4-2 to TRBJ1-6; 11 bases are shared with TRBD1. Losses at the gene ends were 1 base for V and 0 bases for J; bases not matched to a gene: 5. The germline V gene has CDR1 LGHNA and CDR2 YNFKEQ. The length of the CDR3 is 19 residues. DNA of the CDR3: TGTGCCAGCAGCCAAGGGGACAGGGGGACCTACTCCTATAATTCACCCCTCCACTTT. It yields the protein CASSQGDRGTYSYNSPLHF.

This sequence joins TRBV3-1 (or the pseudogene TRBV3-2) and TRBJ2-7, with D unclear. Germline V gene sequence: CDR1 LGHDT, CDR2 YNNKEL (reference sequence). Trimming removed 0 bases at V and 2 bases at J, with 8 bases between. CDR3 length: 14 amino acids. The CDR3 nucleotides are TGTGCCAGCAGCCAAGACCCGGGTACCTACGAGCAGTACTTC. It yields the protein CASSQDPGTYEQYF.

The chain couples TRBV9 to TRBJ1-5; D not certain. The germline gives CDR1 SGDLS, CDR2 YYNGEE. Trimming removed 0 bases at V and 0 bases at J, with 13 bases between. The CDR3 runs 17 residues. Here the CDR3 DNA reads TGTGCCAGCAGCGTAGTTCAGATCACCCCTAGCAATCAGCCCCAGCATTTT. Translation gives CASSVVQITPSNQPQHF.

The rearrangement links TRBV10-1 to TRBJ2-1, with 9 bases that match TRBD2. This CDR3 region has 14 residues. The germline V gene has CDR1 WNHNN and CDR2 SYGVQD (reference sequence). The V segment lost 5 bases and the J segment 8 bases; nucleotides outside the gene matches: 7. The CDR3 region is CASSLQREDHEQFF. The CDR3 DNA sequence: TGCGCCAGCAGTCTCCAGCGGGAGGACCATGAGCAGTTCTTC.

This chain uses TRBV5-1 with TRBJ2-3; D is perhaps TRBD1 (5 bases). Trimming removed 7 bases at V and 2 bases at J, with 14 bases between. CDR3 length: 14 residues. Germline V gene sequence: CDR1 SGHRS, CDR2 YFSETQ. CDR3 residues: CASFGQPSTDTQYF. The CDR3 nucleotides read TGCGCCAGCTTCGGACAACCCTCCACAGATACGCAGTATTTT.

The CDR3 loop reads CASSLGEIRETQYF. In DNA, the CDR3 is TGCGCCAGCAGCTTGGGTGAGATCCGGGAGACCCAGTACTTC. The V and J genes are TRBV5-1 and TRBJ2-5; D gene unclear. This CDR3 has 14 residues. CDR1 and CDR2 from the germline V gene are SGHRS and YFSETQ. The ends were cut back, 0 bases at V and 5 bases at J, with 11 bases in the middle.

The chain uses TRBV28 and TRBJ2-7; 10 bases align to TRBD1. Trimming removed 6 bases from V and 2 bases from J; junction bases left unmatched: 7. This CDR3 is 15 amino acids long. Germline V CDR1 and CDR2: MDHEN, SYDVKM. CDR3 protein: CASRVGTGETYEQYF. DNA for the CDR3: TGTGCCAGCAGGGTAGGGACAGGGGAGACCTACGAGCAGTACTTC. The full variable domain, with the rest looked up from reference TRBV28 and TRBJ2-7, is DVKVTQSSRYLVKRTGEKVFLECVQDMDHENMFWYRQDPGLGLRLIYFSYDVKMKEKGDIPEGYSVSREKKERFSLILESASTNQTSMYLCASRVGTGETYEQYFGPGTRLTVT.

This chain links TRBV7-9 with TRBJ2-7, with 9 bases that match TRBD2. With V trimmed by 2 bases and J by 0 bases, 2 bases remained unmatched. Germline V gives CDR1 SEHNR, CDR2 FQNEAQ (reference sequence). The CDR3 runs 15 residues. DNA of the CDR3: TGTGCCAGCAGCTTATCTAGCGGGGTCTCCTACGAGCAGTACTTC. Translating gives CASSLSSGVSYEQYF.

The chain recombines TRBV9 with TRBJ1-1, with a tentative D call TRBD1 (6 bases). The CDR3 loop spans 15 amino acids. Germline V CDR1 and CDR2: SGDLS, YYNGEE. V lost 4 bases and J 0 bases, leaving 13 bases between the germline ends. Written as DNA, the CDR3 is TGTGCCAGCAGCCCAATTGGGGGCCTGAACACTGAAGCTTTCTTT. This gives the protein CASSPIGGLNTEAFF.

This chain joins TRBV19 and TRBJ1-5; TRBD1 aligns across 8 bases. With 8 bases clipped from V and 6 bases from J, the junction kept 6 bases outside the gene matches. CDR1 and CDR2 from the germline V gene are LNHDA and SQIVND (reference sequence). The CDR3 totals 13 residues. The CDR3: CASDDRGGQPQHF. CDR3 DNA sequence: TGTGCCAGTGACGACAGGGGCGGTCAGCCCCAGCATTTT.

The chain employs TRBV28 and TRBJ1-1; the match to TRBD1 covers 8 bases. Per the germline V gene, CDR1 is MDHEN and CDR2 is SYDVKM. Germline trimming cut 5 bases from V and 0 bases from J; bases unmatched to any gene: 8. The CDR3 is 16 amino acids. CDR3 region: CASSGTRGPLNTEAFF. The CDR3 nucleotides read TGTGCCAGCAGTGGAACCAGGGGGCCCTTGAACACTGAAGCTTTCTTT.

This clone has a single count. The V call is TRBV7-6, the J call TRBJ1-1, with D unresolved. Germline lookup yields CDR1 SGHVS and CDR2 FNYEAQ. Trimming took 1 base from V and 3 from J, leaving 9 bases between them. This CDR3 has 14 amino acids. The CDR3 nucleotides read TGTGCCAGCAGCTTAGAAGCTGAGGACACTGAAGCTTTCTTT. Protein: CASSLEAEDTEAFF.

The V and J genes are TRBV6-2 or TRBV6-3 and TRBJ1-4, with a tentative D call TRBD1 (5 bases). The CDR3 consists of 15 residues. CDR1 is MNHEY and CDR2 is SVGEGT in the germline V gene. Trimming cost V 5 bases and J 3 bases, with 13 bases left between them. The chain's CDR3 is CASSSGGSANEKLFF. The CDR3 coding sequence is TGTGCCAGCAGTAGCGGGGGTTCGGCTAATGAAAAACTGTTTTTT.

As concerns this clone: The sample has other DNA sequences that encode this CDR3 too. This chain joins TRBV28 and TRBJ2-7, with 9 bases matching TRBD1. With 6 bases clipped from V and 1 base from J, the junction kept 4 bases outside the gene matches. CDR1 MDHEN and CDR2 SYDVKM come from the germline V gene. The CDR3 totals 14 residues. The CDR3 sequence is CASSPGQGSYEQYF. CDR3 in DNA: TGTGCCAGCAGCCCTGGACAGGGGTCCTACGAGCAGTACTTC. The full variable domain, completed using reference TRBV28 and TRBJ2-7, is DVKVTQSSRYLVKRTGEKVFLECVQDMDHENMFWYRQDPGLGLRLIYFSYDVKMKEKGDIPEGYSVSREKKERFSLILESASTNQTSMYLCASSPGQGSYEQYFGPGTRLTVT.

V and J are TRBV9 and TRBJ2-1; D may be TRBD2 (6 bases). Looked up from germline, CDR1 is SGDLS and CDR2 is YYNGEE. Trimming left V 7 bases short and J 4 bases short, with 12 bases between. The CDR3 loop spans 13 amino acids. The CDR3 sequence is CASGRGRYNEQFF. CDR3 DNA: TGTGCCAGCGGACGGGGGAGGTACAATGAGCAGTTCTTC.

The chain uses TRBV6-4 and TRBJ1-1, with D maybe TRBD1 (5 bases). Per germline, CDR1 MRHNA and CDR2 SNTAGT. V was pared by 6 bases and J by 6 bases, with 23 bases between. There are 16 residues in the CDR3. The CDR3 loop is CASSPRGDSRSPEAFF. The CDR3 bases are TGTGCCAGCAGCCCGCGGGGGGACTCCCGTTCCCCTGAAGCTTTCTTT.

V usage is TRBV11-3 and J usage is TRBJ2-3, with TRBD2 matching over 7 bases. The CDR3 is 14 residues long. CDR1 and CDR2 from the germline V gene are SGHNT and YENEEA. The trim removed 3 bases at V and 0 bases at J, leaving 0 bases unmatched. In nucleotides, the CDR3 is TGTGCCAGCAGCTTTAGCGGGAGCACAGATACGCAGTATTTT. Its protein is CASSFSGSTDTQYF. The full variable domain, rest sourced from reference TRBV11-3 and TRBJ2-3, is EAGVVQSPRYKIIEKKQPVAFWCNPISGHNTLYWYLQNLGQGPELLIRYENEEAVDDSQLPKDRFSAERLKGVDSTLKIQPAELGDSAVYLCASSFSGSTDTQYFGPGTRLTVL.